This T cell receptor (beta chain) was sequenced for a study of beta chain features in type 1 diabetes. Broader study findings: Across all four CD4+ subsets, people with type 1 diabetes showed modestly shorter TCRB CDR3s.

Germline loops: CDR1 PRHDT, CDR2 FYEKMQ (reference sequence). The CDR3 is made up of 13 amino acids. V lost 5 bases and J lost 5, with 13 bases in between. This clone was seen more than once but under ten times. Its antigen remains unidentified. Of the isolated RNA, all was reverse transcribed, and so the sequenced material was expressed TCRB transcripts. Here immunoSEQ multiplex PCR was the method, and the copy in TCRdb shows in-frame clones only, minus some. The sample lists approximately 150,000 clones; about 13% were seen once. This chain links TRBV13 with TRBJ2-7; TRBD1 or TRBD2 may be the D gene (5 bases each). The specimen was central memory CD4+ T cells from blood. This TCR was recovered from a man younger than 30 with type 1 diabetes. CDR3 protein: CASSPDRGHEQYF. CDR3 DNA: TGTGCCAGCAGCCCGGACCGGGGCCACGAGCAGTACTTC.